The rows below give T cell receptor beta chains drawn from one sample of a study of early T cells in non-severe SARS-CoV-2 infection. TCRdb called the 5' RACE reads again in MiXCR, with one record for every CDR3 protein. Of some 87,000 distinct CDR3 sequences in the sample, approximately 14% were seen once. Input material: whole blood. The receptors were sampled from an adult who was a healthcare worker with PCR-confirmed SARS-CoV-2 infection or an uninfected control (not recorded which). Both conserved end residues are trimmed from each CDR3. Clone size appears in some rows only: once, few, many, or a class for an expanded clone.

abundance: many; v_gene: TRBV9; j_gene: TRBJ2-1; CDR3aa: ASSVGTMGYNEQF
abundance: many; v_gene: TRBV9; j_gene: TRBJ1-2; CDR3aa: ASSPFDRVGNYGYT
abundance: -; v_gene: TRBV20-1; j_gene: TRBJ2-7; CDR3aa: SARGGGLEQY
abundance: -; v_gene: TRBV28; j_gene: TRBJ1-5; CDR3aa: ASTLTREAGNQPQH
abundance: many; v_gene: TRBV11-2; j_gene: TRBJ1-5; CDR3aa: ASSPDRGPQH
abundance: many; v_gene: TRBV12-3/TRBV12-4; j_gene: TRBJ2-1; CDR3aa: ASSFANEQF
abundance: many; v_gene: TRBV6-6; j_gene: TRBJ2-7; CDR3aa: ASSYSWVEQY
abundance: many; v_gene: TRBV20-1; j_gene: TRBJ1-1; CDR3aa: SASSGQRWAEAF
abundance: few; v_gene: TRBV10-1; j_gene: TRBJ1-1; CDR3aa: ASSAGTMNTEAF
abundance: few; v_gene: TRBV6-2/TRBV6-3; j_gene: TRBJ2-3; CDR3aa: ASSDGARDTQY
abundance: -; v_gene: TRBV10-2; j_gene: TRBJ2-7; CDR3aa: ASSEVLGEQY
abundance: many; v_gene: TRBV7-9; j_gene: TRBJ2-7; CDR3aa: ASSHSGQRDHQRWEQY
abundance: few; v_gene: TRBV6-1; j_gene: TRBJ2-4; CDR3aa: ASLSGELAKNIQY
abundance: few; v_gene: TRBV20-1; j_gene: TRBJ2-7; CDR3aa: SARDPSGTGSEQY
abundance: -; v_gene: TRBV7-2; j_gene: TRBJ1-5; CDR3aa: ASSARPLRQIQPQH
abundance: many; v_gene: TRBV5-1; j_gene: TRBJ2-3; CDR3aa: ASSLATATSTDTQY
abundance: many; v_gene: TRBV12-3/TRBV12-4; j_gene: TRBJ2-2; CDR3aa: ASNPGRTGELF
abundance: many; v_gene: TRBV7-8; j_gene: TRBJ1-1; CDR3aa: ASSMPRGTEAF
abundance: many; v_gene: TRBV5-1; j_gene: TRBJ1-5; CDR3aa: ASSFEGWPQH
abundance: few; v_gene: TRBV2; j_gene: TRBJ2-2; CDR3aa: ASNYREATGELF
abundance: many; v_gene: TRBV5-4; j_gene: TRBJ2-3; CDR3aa: ASSLEGYEGSDTQY
abundance: -; v_gene: TRBV7-6; j_gene: TRBJ2-7; CDR3aa: ASSTRTGGSYEQY
abundance: many; v_gene: TRBV3-1; j_gene: TRBJ2-1; CDR3aa: ASSGYNEQF
abundance: -; v_gene: TRBV7-7; j_gene: TRBJ2-2; CDR3aa: ASSFVTGETGELF
abundance: many; v_gene: TRBV7-8; j_gene: TRBJ2-7; CDR3aa: ASSPSRTFSEQY
abundance: few; v_gene: TRBV20-1; j_gene: TRBJ2-2; CDR3aa: SASLAENTGELF
abundance: -; v_gene: TRBV11-2; j_gene: TRBJ1-2; CDR3aa: ASSLFRGPNYGYT
abundance: many; v_gene: TRBV6-1; j_gene: TRBJ1-2; CDR3aa: ASSEGAPRGSNYGYT
abundance: many; v_gene: TRBV20-1; j_gene: TRBJ2-5; CDR3aa: SARAGAYETQY
abundance: -; v_gene: TRBV3-1; j_gene: TRBJ1-3; CDR3aa: ASSEGQAGNTIY
abundance: -; v_gene: TRBV6-1; j_gene: TRBJ1-1; CDR3aa: ASSWRTEAF
abundance: -; v_gene: TRBV7-8; j_gene: TRBJ2-7; CDR3aa: ASSFRAGVEQY
abundance: many; v_gene: TRBV7-6; j_gene: TRBJ2-2; CDR3aa: ASSLVLTTGTGSTGELF
abundance: many; v_gene: TRBV11-2; j_gene: TRBJ2-1; CDR3aa: ASSLGTGGTYNEQF
abundance: few; v_gene: TRBV6-2/TRBV6-3; j_gene: TRBJ2-1; CDR3aa: ASSYDSGGAEF
abundance: many; v_gene: TRBV19; j_gene: TRBJ2-1; CDR3aa: ASSPGLVFRRNEQF
abundance: few; v_gene: TRBV5-1; j_gene: TRBJ2-6; CDR3aa: ASSLLQAPGANVLT
abundance: -; v_gene: TRBV15; j_gene: TRBJ2-3; CDR3aa: ATSSRGRTDTQY
abundance: few; v_gene: TRBV18; j_gene: TRBJ2-3; CDR3aa: ASSPPGLPTDTQY
abundance: many; v_gene: TRBV24-1; j_gene: TRBJ2-2; CDR3aa: ATATSGVNTGELF
abundance: many; v_gene: TRBV5-4; j_gene: TRBJ1-1; CDR3aa: ASGTGNTEAF
abundance: few; v_gene: TRBV5-1; j_gene: TRBJ2-7; CDR3aa: ASSFVDRGAREQY